This T cell receptor beta chain comes out of a study of spatial heterogeneity in lung cancer. General study findings and limits: Ubiquitous expanded tumor TCRs appeared in blood more at resection than follow-up.

The CDR3 spans 13 residues. CDR1 SGHDT and CDR2 YYEEEE come from the germline V gene. The germline V and J ends were trimmed by 4 bases and 4 bases, with 11 bases remaining between them. Specified time point: blood at routine non-recurrence follow-up after resection. Whole RNA from tumor, nontumor lung or frozen PBMC was sequenced unsorted. Note on this clonotype: What it binds is unknown.

TCRdb analysed the 5' RACE reads with MiXCR anew, one entry per CDR3 protein. The sample carries about 120,000 distinct CDR3 sequences, 9% to 15% recorded once. The origin of this receptor is a male donor with early-stage non-small cell lung cancer. Sequencing used PBMCs, obtained at follow-up. The chain has TRBV5-6 and TRBJ1-2; D remains ambiguous. CDR3 in amino acids: CASSPGSFYGYTF. As DNA, the CDR3 is TGTGCCAGCAGCCCGGGGAGTTTCTATGGCTACACCTTC.